This is a list of T cell receptor beta chains from one sample in a study of blood T cell repertoires in COVID-19. Sequenced by immunoSEQ multiplex PCR; TCRdb stores in-frame clones only, minus some. The sample yields 170,000 or so clones, approximately 87% seen once. The sample comprised PBMCs or T cells enriched from blood (not recorded which). All receptors derive from a woman aged 50 to 60 who had recovered from COVID-19. The conserved cysteine and the conserved F or W are not part of the CDR3 here. The order of the fields is V gene, J gene, CDR3 protein.

TRBV30	TRBJ1-5	AWSEDRGLNQPQH
TRBV14	TRBJ1-2	ASSPRTALYGYT
TRBV7-2	TRBJ1-2	ASSLNRFNYGYT
TRBV12-3/TRBV12-4	TRBJ2-1	ASSRGGNNEQF
TRBV13	TRBJ2-3	ASSSGQRPADTQY
TRBV4-2	TRBJ2-6	ASSQDQVTHPAGANVLT
TRBV5-6	TRBJ1-5	ASSKVGANNQPQH
TRBV18	TRBJ2-3	ASSPPIGSGGSDTQY
TRBV4-1	TRBJ2-1	ASSFPRGASYNEQF
TRBV7-9	TRBJ2-2	ASSFPGGTNTGELF
TRBV11-2	TRBJ1-3	ASSLNSDRV
TRBV6-5	TRBJ2-7	ASSPRQGSYEQY
TRBV7-2	TRBJ2-7	ATSDRGRYEQY
TRBV6-2/TRBV6-3	TRBJ1-1	ASSWDRANTEAF
TRBV7-8	TRBJ2-7	ASSLGAGRY
TRBV27	TRBJ1-2	ASSPGQGASGYT
TRBV12-3/TRBV12-4	TRBJ1-1	ASISGTGYEAF
TRBV19	TRBJ2-6	ASMAGTGASGANVLT
TRBV6-5	TRBJ2-7	ASSLLAGGPGEQY
TRBV12-3/TRBV12-4	TRBJ1-1	ASSSYGTEAF
TRBV3-1/TRBV3-2	TRBJ1-5	ASSQLAPTRGQPQH
TRBV19	TRBJ2-1	ASRPTSGGANEQF
TRBV6-2/TRBV6-3	TRBJ2-1	ASSYIGGAGLEQF
TRBV6-5	TRBJ1-2	ASSYRAGALT
TRBV21-1	TRBJ2-7	ASSKELAGDPYEQY
TRBV18	TRBJ2-2	ASSTSGGSNTGELF
TRBV3-1/TRBV3-2	TRBJ2-1	ASSQDRLRARGNNEQF
TRBV9	TRBJ1-2	ASSHSRDSSNYGYT
TRBV27	TRBJ1-2	ASSYRTGGASNYGYT
TRBV21-1	TRBJ1-2	ASSKRDGRGGYT
TRBV7-8	TRBJ2-7	ASSLLGTSGLNEQY
TRBV7-2	TRBJ2-3	ASRPSGLLTDTQY
TRBV29-1	TRBJ2-5	SGHNRMRQETQY
TRBV7-2	TRBJ1-1	ASSRQLDTEAF
TRBV30	TRBJ1-6	AWQPGDHNSPLH
TRBV1	TRBJ2-7	TSSQETGVYEQY
TRBV7-9	TRBJ1-1	ASSRTANTEAF
TRBV15	TRBJ1-1	ATSRQLVGGNTEAF
TRBV6-5	TRBJ2-1	ASSLFGHPSYNEQF
TRBV5-6	TRBJ1-2	ASSLGGGYGYT
TRBV5-1	TRBJ2-1	ASSSTGSSYNEQF
TRBV18	TRBJ1-2	ASSRGDYGYT
TRBV7-3	TRBJ2-3	ASSYGGSTDTQY
TRBV6-5	TRBJ1-3	ASSSILQGAGNTIY
TRBV4-3	TRBJ2-3	ASSRGGGQDTQY
TRBV5-5	TRBJ2-7	ASIPGGWSYEQY
TRBV5-6	TRBJ1-4	ASSLLRGSKEKLF
TRBV18	TRBJ2-7	ASSPVPGSYEQY
TRBV6-5	TRBJ1-2	ASSYSQGHNYGYT
TRBV27	TRBJ2-2	ASSLSAGLGTGELF
TRBV24-1	TRBJ2-5	ATSDPGGILETQY
TRBV6-2/TRBV6-3	TRBJ2-1	ASSFSGGVYNEQF
TRBV5-6	TRBJ1-2	ASSVRGSDPRWNYGYT